The entry below gives a single T cell receptor (beta chain) sequence along with its context. This clone has just a few counts. Its antigen target is currently unknown. Base-call qualities are not available, and no considerably larger clone is one nucleotide away. There are 13 amino acids in the CDR3, from cysteine to phenylalanine inclusive. The sequence is cut down to CDR3 DNA, 39 bases in frame from base 1. At the junction V is shortened by 2 bases and J by 4 bases, with 10 bases in between. CDR1 is given as GTSNPN and CDR2 as SVGIG, both from the germline V gene (reference sequence). Using the deep immunoSEQ assay, multiplex PCR amplified TCR CDR3 regions from genomic DNA. For each cell subset, the extracted genomic DNA was distributed evenly across all wells of several immunoSEQ 96-well plates, and each plate served as one replicate. For sorted subsets, 200 to 250 ng of genomic DNA, equivalent to 30,000 or so T cell genomes, went into each replicate PCR. Purified libraries were measured with a Qubit 3.0 fluorometer, size-checked on a Bioanalyzer 2100, and measured again with the KAPA Library Quantification kit. Every immunoSEQ 96-well plate was sequenced on a separate single-read 150-cycle Illumina NextSeq 550 flow cell. The authors' pipeline ran thus. The immunoSEQ output contained only junctional sequences without quality scores, so filtering could not match that applied to full-length reads. To assign V/J genes and CDR3, sequences were annotated against IMGT germline references using PyIR, a Python wrapper for IgBLAST v1.9. Reads with weak V/J assignments (E-value above 1e-6), missing CDR3, stop codons, out-of-frame junctions, or ambiguous translated residues were removed. V3J clonotypes were defined by identical inferred V gene, J gene, and CDR3 amino acid sequence. Percentage overlap between repertoires was calculated by dividing the number of shared unique clonotypes by the size of the smaller repertoire. Three approaches were used to assess repertoire richness: RTK rarefaction, the Chao1 estimator, and Recon v2.1 estimates of unobserved clonotypes. Generation probabilities were computed with OLGA for all TCRbeta clonotypes obtained by the gDNA method from several donors. TCRdb took over this immuneACCESS table, retaining in-frame rearrangements with V and J assigned. Such tables are incomplete; in checked studies, under half of the missing clones stem from an unresolved V gene, and the remainder is unexplained. The DNA was the basis for D and trimming; V, J and clone size are from that table. The sample profile shows hundreds of thousands of clones; about 80% of them were found once. The leading ten clones occupy around 1.8% of the sample.

The donors were healthy, HIV-negative adults who had no recently reported acute infections or vaccinations. Every donor was a Caucasian adult residing in Nashville, Tennessee, USA. CD4+ T cells were enriched through magnetic negative selection, after which naive cells were positively selected on CD45RA and the remaining negative fraction served as the memory subset. Blood was obtained by leukapheresis, after which PBMCs were separated by Ficoll-Histopaque density gradient centrifugation and cryopreserved in liquid nitrogen vapor phase. Purity and quantity of every magnetically sorted T cell population were checked by analytical flow cytometry. Each sorted fraction had its genomic DNA isolated and then quantified by UV absorbance on a Nanodrop 2000c. The data were obtained in a study of shared clonotypes between healthy human individuals (dated by TCRdb to 2020 to 2021). Concerning the study at large: A couple of women and a few men aged 18 to 49 years were included in the cohort. For each donor, three plates each were used for CD4 naive and CD4 memory, two plates were used for CD8 naive, and one plate was used for CD8 memory. Blood TCR repertoires of five healthy adults were deeply sequenced to estimate repertoire size and the extent of clonotype sharing between individuals. Different laboratories and diverse techniques were used to prepare libraries and sequence TCR repertoires, to increase sequencing depth and limit assay-specific biases. Per donor, leukapheresis produced somewhere between about 0.9 and 10 billion PBMCs.

Points the paper makes about the study in general: Based on pairwise subsampling, the degree of clonotype sharing among donors was expected to be affected by sequencing depth. Compared with non-shared clonotypes, clonotypes shared by all four sorted-subset donors had higher generation probabilities. Sampling was restricted to blood, and TCR repertoires in tissues likely differ from the TCR repertoires found in blood. Sharing across a handful of donors was observed for about 4.8% of naive CD4, about 3.2% of naive CD8, 2% to 2.5% of memory CD4, and roughly 0.43% of memory CD8 clonotypes. Naive subsets generally had larger estimated clonotype richness than memory subsets did. Even with the large sequencing depth, rarefaction of the sorted-subset datasets indicated that sequencing was incomplete. The genetic and exposure-history diversity represented was limited by the small number of donors.

This TCR derives from a woman aged 25 to 45 in good health. Rearrangement joined TRBV30 to TRBJ2-3, with a tentative D gene TRBD1 over 5 matching bases. Source material: memory CD4+ T cells sorted from blood. Taken with the paper, the label for cell subset or site translates to: CD45RA-negative fraction. Read as DNA, the sequence is TGTGCCTGGAGTCCGGCAGGGCCAGATACGCAGTATTTT. Translated, it reads CAWSPAGPDTQYF.